The clone carrying this TCR beta chain was observed a few times. Its antigen is currently unknown. Data came from immunoSEQ multiplex PCR; TCRdb stores just in-frame clones and leaves some out. The sample records some 20,000 clones, around 80% being singletons. The entry originates in a study of CD4 T cells in relation to SARS-CoV-2 and coronaviruses. General study points: Pre-pandemic and post-infection samples never came from the same donor.

Before the COVID-19 pandemic, during about 2010-2018, CD4+ T cells were taken from unexposed donors. Isolation of CD4+ T cells took place after approximately 11 days in culture. The source of this sequence is a human donor in good health. Sequenced sample: CD4+ T cells from PBMCs, cultured in vitro.

Here the CDR3 reads CATSDLTGNEQFF. The CDR3 DNA reads as TGTGCCACCAGTGATTTAACGGGGAATGAGCAGTTCTTC. V and J are TRBV24-1 and TRBJ2-1, with TRBD2 as a possible D gene (5 bases). Trimming removed 1 base from V and 7 bases from J, with 7 bases in between. The CDR3 contains 13 residues. Germline loops: CDR1 KGHDR, CDR2 SFDVKD.